The TCR beta chain under discussion was sequenced for a study of blood T cell repertoires in COVID-19. Libraries were prepared by immunoSEQ multiplex PCR; TCRdb keeps only in-frame clonotypes and omits some of them. This sample has approximately 70,000 clones, with around 86% found just once. This sequence was found in a man between 70 and 80 years old with active or convalescent COVID-19. The sample was peripheral blood.

CDR3 loop: CASSLAGGPNTGELFF. CDR3 nucleotides: TGTGCCAGCAGCTTAGCGGGAGGGCCAAACACCGGGGAGCTGTTTTTT. This chain joins TRBV11-3 and TRBJ2-2; 8 bases fit TRBD2. The V segment lost 1 base and the J segment 2 bases; nucleotides outside the gene matches: 3. This CDR3 is built from 16 residues. Germline V gene data show CDR1 as SGHNT and CDR2 as YENEEA.